The next 21 T cell receptor beta chains were all read from a single sample in a study of Ad26.COV2.S vaccination and SARS-CoV-2 variants. This table comes from immunoSEQ multiplex PCR, and its TCRdb copy is limited to in-frame clones, with some not included. The sample yields around 310,000 clones, roughly 88% seen once. Treatment: roughly 18 received Ad26.COV2.S at low or high dose, single or two shots; roughly five received placebo; per-sample allocation not given. It was on day 63 after the first vaccine or placebo injection that samples were taken. The specimen was peripheral blood, collected in a trial of Ad26.COV2.S vaccine versus placebo. The receptor set was obtained from a person aged 18-65 years who received the Ad26.COV2.S COVID-19 vaccine or a placebo.

The J gene is TRBJ2-7, the V gene TRBV7-2; 10 bases align to TRBD1. This CDR3 contains 14 residues. CDR1 SGHTA and CDR2 FQGNSA come from the germline V gene. Trimming cost V 5 bases and J 5 bases; bases outside gene matches: 6. As DNA, the CDR3 is TGTGCCAGCAGCCCCCTGACAGGGGGCGACGAGCAGTACTTC. Its translation is CASSPLTGGDEQYF.

The chain has TRBV2 and TRBJ1-1; 9 bases are a match to TRBD1. This CDR3 region has 14 residues. With V trimmed by 5 bases and J by 3 bases, 4 bases remained unmatched. The germline CDR1 and CDR2 sequences are SNHLY and FYNNEI. The CDR3 DNA reads as TGTGCCAGCAGTCTACAGGGGGCGGACACTGAAGCTTTCTTT. Encoded protein: CASSLQGADTEAFF.

The chain recombines TRBV7-6 with TRBJ2-6, with D possibly matching TRBD1 (5 bases). The CDR3 sequence is 15 residues long. Between the trimmed V and J ends, which lost 5 bases and 0 bases, there was a span of 8 bases. Germline V lookup: CDR1 SGHVS, CDR2 FNYEAQ. CDR3 amino acids: CASSPTGSGANVLTF. The CDR3 coding sequence is TGTGCCAGCAGCCCTACAGGCTCTGGGGCCAACGTCCTGACTTTC.

The chain employs TRBV29-1 and TRBJ2-1, with TRBD2 identical over 7 bases. J lost 4 bases, V lost 3 bases, and 9 bases had no gene match. From germline, CDR1 is SQVTM and CDR2 ANQGSEA. The CDR3 has 15 residues. DNA for the CDR3: TGCAGCGTTGAGGGTGGCGGGGGTGATTACAATGAGCAGTTCTTC. It is translated as CSVEGGGGDYNEQFF.

The CDR3 reads CASSASSEQYF. CDR3 DNA: TGTGCCAGCAGCGCCTCGAGCGAGCAGTACTTC. The V gene is TRBV7-9, the J gene TRBJ2-7; no clear D. Trimming took off 5 bases at V and 6 bases at J, with 8 bases between the two ends. This CDR3 contains 11 residues. Germline assignment: CDR1 SEHNR and CDR2 FQNEAQ (reference sequence).

The chain links TRBV11-3 to TRBJ1-1; maybe TRBD1 (5 bases). This CDR3 has 15 residues. The germline V and J ends were trimmed by 5 bases and 1 base, with 14 bases remaining between them. Per germline, CDR1 SGHNT and CDR2 YENEEA. For the CDR3, the DNA is TGTGCCAGCAGCAACGCCGGGACGGAGAACACTGAAGCTTTCTTT. This gives the protein CASSNAGTENTEAFF.

This clone has only one observation. V gene TRBV6-6 combines with J gene TRBJ1-5; D remains unclear. The CDR3 covers 14 residues. Germline CDR1 MNHNY, CDR2 SVGAGI (reference sequence). Trimming took 5 bases from V and 3 from J, leaving 11 bases between them. For the CDR3, the DNA is TGTGCCAGCAGTACCTTCGACTCCAATCAGCCCCAGCATTTT. It translates to CASSTFDSNQPQHF.

This rearrangement joins TRBV5-1 to TRBJ2-1; D ambiguous. CDR3 size: 15 residues. V dropped 4 bases and J dropped 0 bases, with 11 bases sitting between them. Germline V CDR1 and CDR2: SGHRS, YFSETQ. The CDR3 nucleotides read TGCGCCAGCAGCGAGAAAACTTTCTCCTACAATGAGCAGTTCTTC. Protein product: CASSEKTFSYNEQFF. The full variable domain, rest sourced from reference TRBV5-1 and TRBJ2-1, is KAGVTQTPRYLIKTRGQQVTLSCSPISGHRSVSWYQQTPGQGLQFLFEYFSETQRNKGNFPGRFSGRQFSNSRSEMNVSTLELGDSALYLCASSEKTFSYNEQFFGPGTRLTVL.

The chain couples TRBV11-2 to TRBJ1-6, with a weak D call TRBD1 (5 bases). The CDR3 is 18 residues long. V was shortened by 6 bases and J by 0 bases, with 18 bases between the two germline ends. CDR1 is SGHAT, CDR2 FQNNGV, per germline. The DNA for the CDR3 is TGTGCCAGCAGTAGTACCTATGGGGCTAGCTCCTATAATTCACCCCTCCACTTT. This codes for CASSSTYGASSYNSPLHF.

V is TRBV19 and J is TRBJ2-3, with 7 bases matching TRBD2. The CDR3 sequence is 16 residues long. The germline V gene encodes CDR1 LNHDA and CDR2 SQIVND (reference sequence). Trimming took 8 bases from V and 5 from J; bases not matched to a gene: 16. CDR3 residues: CASRRMGAGREDTQYF. In DNA, the CDR3 is TGTGCCAGTCGTAGAATGGGAGCGGGAAGAGAAGATACGCAGTATTTT.

The CDR3 is CASSRGQGRETQYF. In DNA, the CDR3 is TGTGCCAGCAGCCGCGGACAGGGGCGAGAGACCCAGTACTTC. The chain combines TRBV7-9 with TRBJ2-5; 9 bases line up with TRBD1. The germline V gene has CDR1 SEHNR and CDR2 FQNEAQ (reference sequence). The CDR3 spans 14 residues. V dropped 5 bases and J dropped 4; count of bases not matched to a gene: 5.

In DNA, the CDR3 is TGTGCCAGCCTCGCGGGGAGCGGCGAGCAGTACGTC. It yields the protein CASLAGSGEQYV. The chain is built from TRBV6-5 and TRBJ2-7, with a weak D call TRBD2 (6 bases). Germline lookup yields CDR1 MNHEY and CDR2 SVGAGI. The CDR3 consists of 12 residues. The V and J ends lost 8 bases and 6 bases respectively, with 14 bases between them.

J is TRBJ1-5 and V is TRBV30; D is ambiguous. Germline CDR1 is GTSNPN and CDR2 is SVGIG (reference sequence). The CDR3 contains 13 residues. The V end lost 2 bases, the J end lost 8 bases, and 13 bases lay between the germline ends. The CDR3 coding sequence is TGTGCCTGGAGTTCCATCGGCAAGGAGCCCCAGCATTTT. Its protein is CAWSSIGKEPQHF.

This clone has a single count. V gene TRBV20-1 combines with J gene TRBJ2-2; D gene unclear. V dropped 3 bases and J dropped 4 bases, with 9 bases sitting between them. The germline CDR1 and CDR2 sequences are DFQATT and SNEGSKA (reference sequence). The CDR3 has 13 residues. CDR3 amino acids: CSASSWGTGELFF. In DNA, the CDR3 is TGCAGTGCTAGTTCTTGGGGCACCGGGGAGCTGTTTTTT.

This chain links TRBV2 with TRBJ1-5; D is ambiguous. CDR1 and CDR2 from the germline V gene are SNHLY and FYNNEI. The CDR3 runs to 14 residues. V was shortened by 6 bases and J by 4 bases, with 13 bases between the two germline ends. The CDR3 DNA is TGTGCCAGCAGACGGGGTCAGACTAATCAGCCCCAGCATTTT. Amino acids: CASRRGQTNQPQHF. Drawing the rest from reference TRBV2 and TRBJ1-5, the complete variable domain is EPEVTQTPSHQVTQMGQEVILRCVPISNHLYFYWYRQILGQKVEFLVSFYNNEISEKSEIFDDQFSVERPDGSNFTLKIRSTKLEDSAMYFCASRRGQTNQPQHFGDGTRLSIL.

The V call is TRBV5-6, the J call TRBJ2-7; D gene uncertain. From germline, CDR1 is SGHDT and CDR2 YYEEEE. V was pared by 0 bases and J by 6 bases, with 7 bases between. This CDR3 region has 12 residues. Here the CDR3 reads CASSLGDGEQYV. In DNA, the CDR3 is TGTGCCAGCAGCTTGGGCGACGGCGAGCAGTACGTC.

This rearrangement joins TRBV5-1 to TRBJ1-1; D is uncertain. This CDR3 has 14 amino acids. Looked up from germline, CDR1 is SGHRS and CDR2 is YFSETQ. Trimming shortened V by 2 bases and J by 7 bases, and 15 bases separated the two germline ends. CDR3 DNA sequence: TGCGCCAGCAGCTTTGAGGGCAGATGGGATGAAGCTTTCTTT. Its protein is CASSFEGRWDEAFF.

The chain joins TRBV9 to TRBJ2-7; 9 bases line up with TRBD2. The ends lost 3 bases at V and 0 bases at J; junction bases unmatched: 4. CDR3 length equals 15 residues. Germline V CDR1 and CDR2: SGDLS, YYNGEE. The CDR3 DNA follows: TGTGCCAGCAGCGCTAGCGGGGTAAGCTCCTACGAGCAGTACTTC. Translation gives CASSASGVSSYEQYF.

V usage is TRBV7-2 and J usage is TRBJ1-4, with D perhaps TRBD1 (5 bases). This CDR3 has 15 residues. The germline V gene has CDR1 SGHTA and CDR2 FQGNSA. V was clipped by 1 base and J by 5 bases, with 11 bases between them. CDR3 coding DNA: TGTGCCAGCAGCTTAGTGGGGGGAGGGAATGAAAAACTGTTTTTT. It specifies CASSLVGGGNEKLFF.

The chain combines TRBV2 with TRBJ1-2; 7 positions match TRBD1. In germline, CDR1 is SNHLY, CDR2 FYNNEI. Trimming removed 6 bases from V and 8 bases from J; junction bases left unmatched: 24. There are 18 residues in the CDR3. CDR3 bases: TGTGCCAGCAGACCCCCACTGACCAGTTTAACAGGGGAAGGGGGCTACACCTTC. Its translation is CASRPPLTSLTGEGGYTF.

This clone was detected once. The chain has TRBV5-5 and TRBJ1-5; TRBD1 matches at 8 bases. The CDR3 spans 16 residues. The J segment lost 0 bases and the V segment lost 2 bases, leaving 4 bases of the junction unmatched. In germline, CDR1 is SGHKS, CDR2 YYEKEE (reference sequence). The CDR3 sequence is CASSFGTGYSNQPQHF. CDR3 nucleotide sequence: TGTGCCAGCAGCTTCGGGACAGGTTATAGCAATCAGCCCCAGCATTTT.